This T cell receptor (beta chain) was sequenced for a study of response to subunit inactivated influenza vaccine. Study-level results: Authors suggested seasonal influenza vaccinations each recruit few new T cells.

TCRdb ran MiXCR on the RT-PCR reads and lists one entry per CDR3 protein. The sample records about 520,000 distinct CDR3 sequences, roughly 25% being singletons. Between the trimmed V and J ends, which lost 2 bases and 5 bases, there was a span of 9 bases. CDR1 is WSHSY, CDR2 SAAADI, per germline. This CDR3 is 13 amino acids long. For this clonotype: The antigen remains unidentified.

This receptor was identified in a man in his forties or fifties who received an inactivated influenza vaccine. The material sequenced was CD4+ T cells sorted from PBMCs, taken roughly 5 days after vaccination. This chain uses TRBV10-2 with TRBJ1-1; D possibly corresponds to TRBD1 (6 bases). CDR3: CASSEQGRTEAFF. CDR3 bases: TGCGCCAGCAGTGAGCAGGGGAGGACTGAAGCTTTCTTT.